Sequencing of this T cell receptor (beta chain) was carried out in a study of CD8 T cells in Susac syndrome. V dropped 2 bases and J dropped 1 base, with 8 bases sitting between them. Germline V gene sequence: CDR1 SGHVS, CDR2 FNYEAQ. This CDR3 has 14 amino acids. The authors carried out high-throughput sequencing of TCR beta. They applied it to CD8+ and CD4+ T cells obtained from blood. Age- and sex-matched healthy donors served as the control group. RNA was extracted with the RNeasy kit, and a quantity of roughly 0.45 to 1 ug was reverse transcribed using random hexamers. immunoSEQ multiplex PCR amplified TCR beta CDR3 across 54 Vbeta, 13 Jbeta. TCRdb used MiXCR to reprocess the immunoSEQ multiplex PCR reads, holding one entry per CDR3 protein. The table lists about 69,000 distinct CDR3 sequences, just under 95% of them singletons.

Sequenced input: CD8+ T cells from PBMCs. This chain connects TRBV7-6 to TRBJ2-5; D gene ambiguous. This TCR derives from a human donor in good health. CDR3 nucleotide sequence: TGTGCCAGCAGCTTAAGGCCCCCCCAAGAGACCCAGTACTTC. This codes for CASSLRPPQETQYF.